These 25 T cell receptor beta chains were all obtained from the same sample, sequenced in a study of T cell clonality in common variable immunodeficiency. Sequenced by immunoSEQ multiplex PCR; TCRdb stores in-frame clones only, minus some. Listed for the sample are about 81,000 clones, none seen a single time. Source material: peripheral blood mononuclear cells. Receptors were obtained from a person aged 18 to 75 in good health.

This clone appeared many times. The read halts 3 residues ahead of the CDR3 end, with the missing end drawn from the germline J gene. This chain links TRBV7-3 with TRBJ2-5, with D perhaps matching TRBD1 (6 bases). V lost 5 bases and J lost 4, with 11 bases in between. CDR3 length equals 13 residues. In germline, CDR1 is SGHTA, CDR2 FQGTGA. The CDR3 loop reads CASSPWDIETQYF. CDR3 DNA, as far as it was read: TGTGCCAGCAGCCCCTGGGACATAGAGACC.

This clone has at least ten counts. The read halts 3 residues ahead of the CDR3 end, with the missing end drawn from the germline J gene. This chain joins TRBV7-2 and TRBJ2-7, with D perhaps TRBD1 or TRBD2 (7 bases each). The CDR3 has 14 amino acids. CDR1 SGHTA and CDR2 FQGNSA come from the germline V gene. Trimming cost V 4 bases and J 2 bases, with 12 bases left between them. CDR3 DNA (partial): TGTGCCAGCAGCTCGACAGGGAGGGCCTACGAG. This sequence encodes CASSSTGRAYE. The full CDR3 is CASSSTGRAYEQYF.

Ten or more counts support this clone. The read gets to within 3 residues of the CDR3 end, and the germline J gene fills in the rest. The V gene is TRBV5-4, the J gene TRBJ1-1, with 7 bases that match TRBD1. Germline CDR1 and CDR2: SGHNT and YYREEE (reference sequence). CDR3 length equals 12 residues. J lost 6 bases, V lost 1 base, and 0 bases had no gene match. CDR3 amino acids: CASSLQGAEAFF. The part of the CDR3 DNA that was read is TGTGCCAGCAGCTTGCAGGGGGCTGAA.

This clone was counted at least ten times. The sequenced fragment ends 3 residues before the CDR3 boundary, so the rest is inferred from the germline J gene. J is TRBJ2-4 and V is TRBV29-1, with D perhaps matching TRBD2 (5 bases). The CDR3 runs 14 residues. Trimming took off 1 base at V and 3 bases at J, with 10 bases between the two ends. The germline V gene has CDR1 SQVTM and CDR2 ANQGSEA. The CDR3 reads CSVEGALDKNIQYF. Partial CDR3 DNA: TGCAGCGTTGAAGGGGCACTAGACAAAAACATT.

This clone was seen at least ten times. The read ends 3 residues shy of where the CDR3 ends; the end is completed using the germline J gene. J is TRBJ2-1 and V is TRBV6-4; 11 bases are shared with TRBD2. Germline CDR1 reads MRHNA; CDR2 reads SNTAGT. The CDR3 spans 16 residues. After removal of 7 bases from V and 7 bases from J, the junction contained 12 bases not matched to a gene. The part of the CDR3 DNA that was read is TGTGCCAGCAAAAAATCTAGGGGACTAGCGGATAATGAG. As protein: CASKKSRGLADNE. In full, the CDR3 is CASKKSRGLADNEQFF.

There are many counts of this clone. The read ends 3 residues shy of where the CDR3 ends; the end is completed using the germline J gene. The genes are TRBV6-2 or TRBV6-3 and TRBJ1-2, with 7 bases fitting TRBD1. The CDR3 extends over 13 amino acids. The germline gives CDR1 MNHEY, CDR2 SVGEGT. The junction had 7 bases not matched to a gene; V was cut back by 5 bases and J by 7 bases. The CDR3 loop reads CASSPGTESGYTF. Partial CDR3 DNA: TGTGCCAGCAGTCCCGGGACAGAGAGTGGC.

This clone was detected ten times or more. From the germline J gene comes the end of the CDR3, since the read stops 3 residues before it. The chain recombines TRBV2 with TRBJ1-1; 8 bases line up with TRBD1. V gave up 6 bases and J gave up 6 bases; unmatched junction bases: 12. The CDR3 is 15 residues long. Germline values: CDR1 SNHLY, CDR2 FYNNEI. The sequenced CDR3 bases are TGTGCCAGCAGAGTCCAGGGGGCGCGGGGGTCTGAA. Its protein product is CASRVQGARGSE. The whole CDR3 is CASRVQGARGSEAFF.

This clone has ten or more counts. The sequence runs out 3 residues before the end of the CDR3; the remainder is reconstructed from the germline J gene. The V call is TRBV5-4, the J call TRBJ2-7; TRBD2 is a possible D gene (6 bases). Germline V lookup: CDR1 SGHNT, CDR2 YYREEE (reference sequence). The CDR3 spans 15 residues. The germline V and J ends were trimmed by 4 bases and 4 bases, with 18 bases remaining between them. The covered CDR3 bases are TGTGCCAGCAGCCTTCCGGAGGGGAGAGTTTACGAG. It specifies CASSLPEGRVYE. The CDR3 in its entirety is CASSLPEGRVYEQYF.

In this sample, this clone turned up many times. Germline is not matched at one junction end, which may reflect a read error. The DNA ends 3 residues before the CDR3 does, and the rest of the CDR3 is filled in from the germline J gene. The chain combines TRBV4-2 with TRBJ1-1, with D possibly TRBD1 on 6 matching bases. The CDR3 loop spans 12 amino acids. Germline CDR1 is LGHNA and CDR2 is YNFKEQ. CDR3 region: CASSHKGAEAFF. CDR3 DNA (partial): TGCGCCAGCAGCCACAAGGGGGCTGAA.

At least ten counts were recorded for this clone. The read ends 3 residues before the CDR3 terminus; that terminus is restored from the germline J gene. The chain recombines TRBV28 with TRBJ2-4; 8 bases are a match to TRBD2. Germline CDR1 reads MDHEN; CDR2 reads SYDVKM. The CDR3 covers 12 residues. CDR3 protein: CASSSRRGVQYF. The sequenced part of the CDR3 DNA is TGTGCCAGCAGTTCCCGGCGGGGGGTT.

On this clone itself: Sequencing ends 3 residues short of the CDR3 end; the germline J gene provides the rest. The V gene is TRBV19, the J gene TRBJ1-5, with D perhaps TRBD1 (6 bases). Trimming removed 4 bases from V and 4 bases from J, with 17 bases in between. Germline-derived CDR1 and CDR2 are LNHDA and SQIVND (reference sequence). There are 16 residues in the CDR3. The CDR3 spells CASSNHRDNLNQPQHF. Partial CDR3 DNA: TGTGCCAGTAGTAACCATCGGGACAACCTAAATCAGCCC.

This clone was recorded at least ten times. The DNA ends 3 residues before the CDR3 does, and the rest of the CDR3 is filled in from the germline J gene. The V call is TRBV7-9, the J call TRBJ2-3; 7 bases are shared with TRBD1. The junction had 9 bases not matched to a gene; V was cut back by 4 bases and J by 5 bases. CDR1 SEHNR and CDR2 FQNEAQ come from the germline V gene (reference sequence). The CDR3 is made up of 15 amino acids. Partial CDR3 DNA: TGTGCCAGCAGCTCCGTAGGACAGGCGGGAGATACG. It is translated as CASSSVGQAGDT. The entire CDR3 is CASSSVGQAGDTQYF.

In the case of this clone: The read ends 3 residues shy of where the CDR3 ends; the end is completed using the germline J gene. The chain employs TRBV23-1 and TRBJ1-6; 8 positions agree with TRBD1. TRBV23-1 is marked as an open reading frame, function uncertain. CDR3 length: 19 amino acids. V lost 3 bases to trimming and J lost 0 bases; unmatched junction nucleotides: 10. Here the CDR3 reads CASSQPDRGSGSYNSPLHF. The CDR3 DNA, read in part, is TGCGCCAGCAGTCAGCCCGACAGGGGATCTGGCTCCTATAATTCACCC.

This clone was detected ten times or more. The DNA ends 3 residues before the CDR3 does, and the rest of the CDR3 is filled in from the germline J gene. The chain recombines TRBV11-2 with TRBJ2-7; 10 positions match TRBD1. V shed 4 bases and J 3 bases; nucleotides not matched to a gene: 6. This CDR3 has 15 residues. The germline V gene encodes CDR1 SGHAT and CDR2 FQNNGV. CDR3 DNA (partial): TGTGCCAGCAGCTCGGGACAGGGGATACTCTACGAG. Translated: CASSSGQGILYE. The CDR3 reads in full as CASSSGQGILYEQYF.

Concerning this clone itself: The read finishes 3 residues shy of the CDR3 end, and the germline J gene is used to complete it. The chain is built from TRBV7-8 and TRBJ2-5; D might be TRBD1 (6 bases). The germline V gene encodes CDR1 SGHVS and CDR2 FQNEAQ. The CDR3 runs to 17 residues. The ends were cut back, 4 bases at V and 3 bases at J, with 21 bases in the middle. CDR3 loop: CASSSHPNGTPEETQYF. Incomplete CDR3 DNA: TGTGCCAGCAGCTCCCACCCCAACGGGACACCTGAAGAGACC.

This clone was counted ten times or more. Sequencing ends 3 residues short of the CDR3 end; the germline J gene provides the rest. The chain has TRBV7-8 and TRBJ1-2; no clear D gene. Germline CDR1 is SGHVS and CDR2 is FQNEAQ. V was shortened by 2 bases and J by 5 bases, with 9 bases between the two germline ends. This CDR3 is built from 13 residues. CDR3 loop: CASSLYPGYGYTF. The covered CDR3 bases are TGTGCCAGCAGCTTATACCCAGGATATGGC.

This clone occurred a few times. The read ends 3 residues early relative to the CDR3; the germline J gene fills the gap. V usage is TRBV20-1 and J usage is TRBJ1-2; D perhaps matches TRBD1 (6 bases). CDR1 and CDR2 (germline): DFQATT, SNEGSKA (reference sequence). This CDR3 is 16 amino acids long. Trimming removed 3 bases from V and 3 bases from J, with 20 bases in between. The chain's CDR3 is CSARTPRGGGYYGYTF. The part of the CDR3 DNA that was read is TGCAGTGCTAGGACCCCACGGGGGGGCGGCTACTATGGC.

Many counts were recorded for this clone. The DNA ends 3 residues before the CDR3 does, and the rest of the CDR3 is filled in from the germline J gene. The chain couples TRBV6-2 or TRBV6-3 to TRBJ1-1; D remains unclear. CDR3 length: 12 amino acids. The V end was cut by 4 bases, the J end by 4 bases, with 7 bases between. Germline loops: CDR1 MNHEY, CDR2 SVGEGT. The CDR3: CASSSTFTEAFF. Partial CDR3 DNA: TGTGCCAGCAGTTCCACATTCACTGAA.

Comments on this clone: This may be a read error: a much more frequent sequence differs by one nucleotide. The CDR3 end falls 3 residues outside the read, so it is completed with the germline J gene. Other nucleotide sequences from this sample produce the same CDR3. The J gene is TRBJ1-4, the V gene TRBV19; a weak D match, TRBD1 (6 bases). The CDR3 length is 14 residues. The V gene's germline CDR1 is LNHDA and CDR2 SQIVND (reference sequence). CDR3 sequence reads: CASSQQGPNEKLFF. The sequenced part of the CDR3 DNA is TGCGCCAGTAGTCAACAGGGCCCGAATGAAAAA.

This clone has ten or more counts. With the read ending 3 residues before the CDR3 end, the germline J gene is used to fill in that end. The V and J genes are TRBV19 and TRBJ1-4; perhaps TRBD1 as D (5 bases). CDR1 and CDR2 (germline): LNHDA, SQIVND (reference sequence). This CDR3 has 14 residues. V dropped 3 bases and J dropped 8 bases, with 13 bases sitting between them. Incomplete CDR3 DNA: TGTGCCAGTAGTATCGGGAAACAGGTGGAAAAA. Its translation: CASSIGKQVEK. The whole CDR3 sequence is CASSIGKQVEKLFF.

This clone was detected many times. The read halts 3 residues ahead of the CDR3 end, with the missing end drawn from the germline J gene. The chain carries TRBV5-6 and TRBJ2-4; no definite D call. With 0 bases removed from V and 2 bases from J, the gap between germline ends came to 3 bases. Germline loops: CDR1 SGHDT, CDR2 YYEEEE. The CDR3 has 13 residues. CDR3 sequence reads: CASSLVTKNIQYF. The part of the CDR3 DNA that was read is TGTGCCAGCAGCTTGGTTACCAAAAACATT.

The sample holds many counts of this clone. The read terminates 3 residues ahead of where the CDR3 ends, so the germline J gene completes it. V is TRBV19 and J is TRBJ2-7; 9 bases agree with TRBD1. V lost 3 bases to trimming and J lost 6 bases; unmatched junction nucleotides: 6. There are 14 residues in the CDR3. The V gene's germline CDR1 is LNHDA and CDR2 SQIVND (reference sequence). The DNA read from the CDR3 is TGTGCCAGTAGTATCGCACAGGGGGCCGGCGAG. It yields the protein CASSIAQGAGE. The entire CDR3 protein reads CASSIAQGAGEQYF. Combining the CDR3 with reference TRBV19 and TRBJ2-7 gives the whole variable domain DGGITQSPKYLFRKEGQNVTLSCEQNLNHDAMYWYRQDPGQGLRLIYYSQIVNDFQKGDIAEGYSVSREKKESFPLTVTSAQKNPTAFYLCASSIAQGAGEQYFGPGTRLTVT.

This clone was detected many times. The CDR3 end is not reached by the read, which stops 3 residues before it; the germline J gene fills it in. The chain joins TRBV7-3 to TRBJ2-7, with D unclear. Trimming removed 1 base at V and 6 bases at J, with 13 bases between. The CDR3 runs to 14 residues. The germline V gene encodes CDR1 SGHTA and CDR2 FQGTGA. The CDR3 bases that were read are TGTGCCAGCAGCTTAAGCCCGGAGCGTACCGAG. Its protein is CASSLSPERTE. The CDR3, in full, reads CASSLSPERTEQYF. Drawing the rest from reference TRBV7-3 and TRBJ2-7, the complete variable domain is GAGVSQTPSNKVTEKGKYVELRCDPISGHTALYWYRQSLGQGPEFLIYFQGTGAADDSGLPNDRFFAVRPEGSVSTLKIQRTERGDSAVYLCASSLSPERTEQYFGPGTRLTVT.

This clone was observed many times. The CDR3 end is not reached by the read, which stops 3 residues before it; the germline J gene fills it in. The genes are TRBV20-1 and TRBJ2-7; 14 bases line up with TRBD2. The CDR3 runs 12 residues. The germline V gene has CDR1 DFQATT and CDR2 SNEGSKA (reference sequence). The CDR3 region is CRRLAGGDEQYF. The part of the CDR3 DNA that was read is TGCAGAAGACTAGCGGGAGGGGACGAG.

This clone was counted ten times or more. With the read ending 3 residues before the CDR3 end, the germline J gene is used to fill in that end. The V and J genes are TRBV29-1 and TRBJ2-1; a weak D match, TRBD1 (6 bases). V lost 0 bases and J 6 bases, leaving 9 bases between the germline ends. CDR1 and CDR2 from the germline V gene are SQVTM and ANQGSEA. The CDR3 spans 13 residues. The DNA read from the CDR3 is TGCAGCGTTGAAGACCGGGACACCAATGAG. This sequence encodes CSVEDRDTNE. The complete CDR3 protein is CSVEDRDTNEQFF.